The T cell receptor beta chain under discussion was sequenced for a study of cytomegalovirus exposure and HLA in healthy donors. This PCR relied on a set of 60 Vbeta primers and 13 Jbeta primers. Measured with immunoSEQ multiplex PCR; TCRdb has only the in-frame clones, and not every one. The top ten clones hold roughly 0.31% of a sample with 250,000 to 350,000 clones, 80% of them seen once. V lost 5 bases to trimming and J lost 3 bases; unmatched junction nucleotides: 4. Germline CDR1 and CDR2: MNHEY and SVGAGI. This CDR3 has 14 amino acids. Input material: PBMCs. J is TRBJ2-1 and V is TRBV6-5; 7 bases line up with TRBD1. This clonotype was sampled from a girl aged 2-10 years in good health and CMV-seronegative. The DNA of the CDR3 is TGTGCCAGCAGTGGACGACAGGGCTACAATGAGCAGTTCTTC. Translating gives CASSGRQGYNEQFF.